The source of this TCR beta chain is a study of immune evolution from preneoplasia to lung adenocarcinoma. Study-wide findings and caveats: Clonality was highest in normal lung, lower in later-stage lesions apparently. T cell clonality was higher in KRAS-mutant than EGFR-mutant or wild-type nodules.

Patient tissue came from resections in Japan or China, 2014–2017. CDR1 is SEHNR and CDR2 is FQNEAQ in the germline V gene (reference sequence). The ends lost 3 bases at V and 5 bases at J; junction bases unmatched: 3. The CDR3 has 13 amino acids. About this clone: Its antigen is undetermined.

The protocol was immunoSEQ multiplex PCR, while the TCRdb copy is restricted to in-frame clones and leaves out a portion. The table records about 3,700 clones, roughly 85% of them present only once. The sequence was obtained from a person in their fifties or sixties with lung adenocarcinoma. V and J are TRBV7-9 and TRBJ1-1; TRBD1 aligns across 7 bases. The sequenced material came from FFPE invasive lung adenocarcinoma tissue. CDR3 region: CASSFNRGTEAFF. The CDR3 DNA is TGTGCCAGCAGCTTTAACAGGGGAACTGAAGCTTTCTTT.